This T cell receptor beta chain was recorded in a study of cytomegalovirus exposure and HLA in healthy donors. PCR amplification relied on 60 Vbeta primers (plus 13 Jbeta primers). Produced via immunoSEQ multiplex PCR; TCRdb's table is partial and in-frame only. The sample yields roughly 130,000 clones, approximately 80% seen once. Regarding the study as a whole: Cytomegalovirus-associated status was assigned to roughly 160 TCR beta chains. Reportedly, a later analysis found an Asian-associated ancestry cluster had fewer N-insertions than the roughly 630-donor mean.

As to this clone: Its antigen remains unknown.

Germline CDR1 and CDR2: LNHDA and SQIVND (reference sequence). This CDR3 spans 14 amino acids. V was shortened by 6 bases and J by 2 bases, with 14 bases between the two germline ends. This sequence joins TRBV19 and TRBJ2-7; a weak D match, TRBD1 (6 bases). The clonotype was recovered from a man aged 25 to 40 in good health and CMV-seronegative. The source material was PBMCs. DNA of the CDR3: TGTGCCAGTAGGAGGACAGCCCCAGCCTACGAGCAGTACTTC. The encoded protein is CASRRTAPAYEQYF.